This T cell receptor beta chain was captured by sequencing in a study of monozygotic twins with inflammatory bowel disease. Every sample had its cDNA made across eight separate reactions. From the 5' RACE reads, TCRdb lists one entry per CDR3 protein and no DNA. The table for this sample gives about 300,000 distinct CDR3 sequences. General study findings and limits: Variability in patient repertoires may have come partly from differing immunosuppressive treatments.

About this clonotype itself: Its target is not known.

Source material: blood. This sequence was found in a human donor with ulcerative colitis or Crohn's disease, or a healthy co-twin of an affected twin (not recorded which).

The CDR3 sequence is CASSVRQGGEKLFF. The chain links TRBV5-4 to TRBJ1-4; TCRdb's D call, TRBD1, is unchecked because there is no DNA. CDR3 length: 14 residues. Germline CDR1 is SGHNT and CDR2 is YYREEE (reference sequence).